The 18 T cell receptor beta chains below come from one sample, sequenced in a study of blood T cells in healthy people across ages. Next came a second PCR, run for roughly 6 to 11 cycles, which used a sample-barcoded 5' primer along with a J-beta primer mix. Each CDR3 protein gets one entry after TCRdb re-called the 5' RACE reads with MiXCR. This table has about 800,000 distinct CDR3 sequences, 55% to 70% appearing once. The sequencing input was blood. The receptors derive from a young man in good health.

The J gene is TRBJ1-2, the V gene TRBV29-1; D perhaps matches TRBD1 (6 bases). Germline V gene lookup returns CDR1 SQVTM and CDR2 ANQGSEA. V was clipped by 3 bases and J by 7 bases, with 21 bases between them. The CDR3 totals 15 residues. This chain's CDR3 is CSVEGPQGEVRGYTF. CDR3 DNA sequence: TGCAGCGTTGAGGGACCACAGGGAGAGGTACGTGGCTACACCTTC.

This clonotype was counted only a few times. V usage is TRBV10-3 and J usage is TRBJ2-5; 10 bases align to TRBD2. The germline CDR1 and CDR2 sequences are ENHRY and SYGVKD. The CDR3 runs to 13 residues. V shed 6 bases and J 5 bases; nucleotides not matched to a gene: 3. The CDR3 spells CAIRASGSETQYF. For the CDR3, the DNA is TGTGCCATCAGGGCTAGCGGGAGCGAGACCCAGTACTTC.

The sample holds a few counts of this clonotype. The J gene is TRBJ1-5, the V gene TRBV20-1; no firm D call. Trimming pared 3 bases from V and 4 bases from J, leaving 7 bases between. There are 12 residues in the CDR3. The germline CDR1 and CDR2 sequences are DFQATT and SNEGSKA (reference sequence). Here the CDR3 DNA reads TGCAGTGCTAGTCTGATGAATCAGCCCCAGCATTTT. This gives the protein CSASLMNQPQHF.

This clonotype was observed a few times. The V call is TRBV6-5, the J call TRBJ1-2; D call uncertain. Germline-derived CDR1 and CDR2 are MNHEY and SVGAGI. The CDR3 has 14 residues. Trimming stripped 6 bases from V and 5 bases from J, with 16 bases between. The CDR3 sequence: CASRADGGIYGYTF. The DNA for the CDR3 is TGTGCCAGCAGGGCGGACGGAGGGATATATGGCTACACCTTC.

In its sample, this clonotype was seen a few times. This chain uses TRBV20-1 with TRBJ2-7, with 7 nucleotides matching TRBD1. The CDR3 totals 14 residues. J was trimmed by 4 bases and V by 8 bases; bases with no gene match: 14. Germline V gives CDR1 DFQATT, CDR2 SNEGSKA (reference sequence). The CDR3 DNA reads TGCAGTACTCCTGACAGACAGGGATCTTACGAGCAGTACTTC. Translated, it gives CSTPDRQGSYEQYF.

This clonotype was found a few times. The chain uses TRBV5-5 and TRBJ2-7, with a possible D match to TRBD1 (6 bases). Looked up from germline, CDR1 is SGHKS and CDR2 is YYEKEE (reference sequence). CDR3 length: 13 amino acids. Between the trimmed V and J ends, which lost 4 bases and 3 bases, there was a span of 11 bases. For the CDR3, the DNA is TGTGCCAGCAGCGCCCGGGACAACTACGAGCAGTACTTC. It encodes CASSARDNYEQYF.

This clonotype has more than one count but fewer than ten. The rearrangement joins TRBV12-3 or TRBV12-4 to TRBJ1-5; 9 bases agree with TRBD1. V shed 3 bases and J 2 bases; nucleotides not matched to a gene: 8. CDR3 length: 17 amino acids. The CDR3 reads CASSLGQGLRGNQPQHF. CDR3 sequence (DNA): TGTGCCAGCAGTTTGGGACAGGGACTTCGGGGCAATCAGCCCCAGCATTTT.

The gene calls are TRBV7-2 and TRBJ2-5; D is ambiguous. This CDR3 has 11 residues. In germline, CDR1 is SGHTA, CDR2 FQGNSA. Trimming took 5 bases from V and 3 from J, leaving 4 bases between them. The CDR3 DNA reads as TGTGCCAGCAGCCGAAAAGAGACCCAGTACTTC. Its protein is CASSRKETQYF.

Concerning this clonotype itself: One junction end disagrees with the germline gene, perhaps due to a read error. The chain carries TRBV12-3 or TRBV12-4 and TRBJ2-3, with 9 nucleotides matching TRBD1. The CDR3 has 15 residues. This chain's CDR3 is CASSPGTGTTDTEYF. DNA for the CDR3: TGTGCCAGCAGCCCCGGGACAGGGACCACAGATACGGAGTATTTT.

This clonotype has just one count. Written as DNA, the CDR3 is TGTGCCACTGCCGGAACAGGGGACGGAAACACCATATATTTT. This sequence encodes CATAGTGDGNTIYF. V is TRBV3-1 and J is TRBJ1-3, with TRBD1 matching over 7 bases. CDR3 length: 14 residues. V lost 10 bases, J lost 4 bases, and 10 bases stayed unmatched. Germline V lookup: CDR1 LGHDT, CDR2 YNNKEL (reference sequence).

This clonotype was recorded at least ten times. The chain couples TRBV7-6 to TRBJ2-1, with TRBD2 identical over 10 bases. The trim removed 4 bases at V and 8 bases at J, leaving 5 bases unmatched. The CDR3 contains 14 residues. The germline gives CDR1 SGHVS, CDR2 FNYEAQ. Written as DNA, the CDR3 is TGTGCCAGCAGCTATCGGACTAGCGGCGATGAGCAGTTCTTC. Encoded protein: CASSYRTSGDEQFF.

This clonotype was counted once. The junction and the germline gene differ at one end; a read error may be behind it. The DNA of the CDR3 is TGTGCCAGCAGCTTAACTACAGGGCGTGGCCACACCTTC. Residues: CASSLTTGRGHTF. The chain employs TRBV7-6 and TRBJ1-2; possibly TRBD1 for D (6 bases). Germline V gene sequence: CDR1 SGHVS, CDR2 FNYEAQ. The CDR3 is 13 amino acids.

This clonotype was observed a few times. CDR3 amino acids: CASSLGRAGYEQYF. In nucleotides, the CDR3 is TGTGCCAGCAGCCTCGGGAGGGCCGGGTACGAGCAGTACTTC. The chain links TRBV13 to TRBJ2-7; 8 positions match TRBD2. The V gene's germline CDR1 is PRHDT and CDR2 FYEKMQ (reference sequence). This CDR3 comprises 14 residues. Unmatched junction bases numbered 7, after V lost 5 bases and J lost 4 bases.

The chain carries TRBV20-1 and TRBJ2-5; D is perhaps TRBD2 (5 bases). The CDR3 is 15 residues long. Trimming cost V 3 bases and J 11 bases, with 25 bases left between them. The germline gives CDR1 DFQATT, CDR2 SNEGSKA (reference sequence). The CDR3 sequence: CSARGPGSPYNEQYF. The CDR3 nucleotides are TGCAGTGCTAGGGGTCCGGGAAGCCCCTACAATGAGCAGTACTTC.

This clonotype has only a few counts. This chain links TRBV6-5 with TRBJ1-2; D perhaps matches TRBD1 (5 bases). Trimming took off 6 bases at V and 3 bases at J, with 17 bases between the two ends. The CDR3 is 15 residues long. Germline values: CDR1 MNHEY, CDR2 SVGAGI. CDR3 protein: CASRSSGGAYYGYTF. The CDR3 region has the DNA TGTGCCAGCAGAAGCTCAGGCGGGGCCTACTATGGCTACACCTTC.

The rearrangement joins TRBV20-1 to TRBJ2-1, with TRBD2 identical over 8 bases. V was pared by 6 bases and J by 7 bases, with 14 bases of the junction left unmatched. The CDR3 contains 15 residues. Germline V gene lookup returns CDR1 DFQATT and CDR2 SNEGSKA (reference sequence). CDR3 in amino acids: CSAADSGVILNEQFF. Here the CDR3 DNA reads TGCAGTGCCGCGGATAGCGGGGTTATACTGAATGAGCAGTTCTTC.

Details on this clonotype: The junction departs from the called germline gene at one end, perhaps through a read error. The gene calls are TRBV5-1 and TRBJ2-4, with TRBD2 as a possible D gene (5 bases). The CDR3 has 14 residues. Germline loops: CDR1 SGHRS, CDR2 YFSETQ. The CDR3 reads CASSWELAENIQYF. Written as DNA, the CDR3 is TGCGCCAGCAGCTGGGAGCTAGCCGAAAACATTCAGTACTTC.

The rearrangement links TRBV6-5 to TRBJ1-5; D possibly corresponds to TRBD1 (6 bases). CDR1 is MNHEY, CDR2 SVGAGI, per germline. CDR3 size: 13 residues. The V and J ends lost 8 bases and 1 base respectively, with 9 bases between them. CDR3 sequence reads: CASRQASNQPQHF. CDR3 DNA sequence: TGTGCCAGCCGACAGGCCAGCAATCAGCCCCAGCATTTT.